The rows below give T cell receptor beta chains drawn from one sample of a study of Ad26.COV2.S vaccination and SARS-CoV-2 variants. Produced via immunoSEQ multiplex PCR; TCRdb's table is partial and in-frame only. The repertoire holds roughly 450,000 clones, approximately 92% seen once, with 9% to 15% in the top ten. The sequencing used peripheral blood, collected in a trial of Ad26.COV2.S vaccine versus placebo. Receptor source: a person between 18 and 59 years old who received the Ad26.COV2.S COVID-19 vaccine or a placebo. Both conserved end residues are part of each CDR3. Fields, in order: V gene, D gene, J gene, clone size, CDR3 protein, CDR3 DNA. A D gene is named only where the DNA matches it firmly. Some rows mark clone size as missing; the rest say once, few, many or name a class of expanded clone.

TRBV24-1,TRBD2,TRBJ2-1,-,CATSDAGGSNEQFF,TGTGCCACCAGTGATGCGGGGGGCAGCAATGAGCAGTTCTTC
TRBV6-5,-,TRBJ2-1,-,CASSPQLANTQFF,TGTGCCAGCAGCCCCCAACTAGCAAACACGCAGTTCTTC
TRBV7-2,-,TRBJ2-3,-,CASSSGSIGSTDTQYF,TGTGCCAGCAGCTCGGGCAGCATCGGTAGCACAGATACGCAGTATTTT
TRBV13,-,TRBJ1-4,-,CASRTSEGATNEKLFF,TGTGCCAGCAGGACGTCGGAGGGTGCAACTAATGAAAAACTGTTTTTT
TRBV5-6,-,TRBJ2-1,-,CASSLNLGGLRQSNEQFF,TGTGCCAGCAGCTTGAATTTAGGGGGACTACGTCAGTCCAATGAGCAGTTCTTC
TRBV3-1/TRBV3-2,TRBD2,TRBJ2-7,-,CASSPLAGVAYEQYF,TGTGCCAGCAGTCCACTAGCGGGGGTCGCCTACGAGCAGTACTTC
TRBV14,-,TRBJ2-5,-,CASSHRTVPQETQYF,TGTGCCAGCAGCCACCGGACAGTCCCGCAAGAGACCCAGTACTTC
TRBV30,TRBD1,TRBJ1-2,-,CAWGDRGPYGYTF,TGTGCCTGGGGGGACAGGGGACCCTATGGCTACACCTTC
TRBV19,TRBD2,TRBJ2-1,-,CASRTGTSGLQEQFF,TGTGCCAGTAGGACCGGGACTAGCGGTCTTCAAGAGCAGTTCTTC
TRBV7-9,-,TRBJ2-7,once,CASSQRTPYEQYF,TGTGCCAGCAGCCAGCGGACCCCCTACGAGCAGTACTTC
TRBV7-9,TRBD1,TRBJ2-3,-,CASSILLDRTDTQYF,TGTGCCAGCAGCATACTACTGGACAGGACAGATACGCAGTATTTT
TRBV6-6,-,TRBJ2-3,once,CASSSEGRRTDTQYF,TGTGCCAGCAGTTCCGAGGGACGCCGCACAGATACGCAGTATTTT
TRBV3-1/TRBV3-2,TRBD2,TRBJ2-7,-,CASSQAGTRGHEQYF,TGTGCCAGCAGCCAAGCCGGGACTAGGGGCCACGAGCAGTACTTC
TRBV7-2,TRBD2,TRBJ2-3,-,CASSVSGVGDTQYF,TGTGCCAGCAGCGTTAGCGGGGTGGGAGATACGCAGTATTTT
TRBV6-1,TRBD2,TRBJ2-1,-,CASSEYPSGSGTLNAQFF,TGTGCCAGCAGTGAATATCCTAGCGGGAGCGGGACCTTAAATGCGCAGTTCTTC
TRBV10-1,-,TRBJ2-3,-,CASSGAASTDTQYF,TGCGCCAGCAGCGGAGCAGCTAGCACAGATACGCAGTATTTT
TRBV10-3,TRBD2,TRBJ2-1,-,CAISESREGNEQFF,TGTGCCATCAGTGAGTCAAGGGAGGGCAATGAGCAGTTCTTC
TRBV15,TRBD2,TRBJ2-2,-,CATSREREGGTGELFF,TGTGCCACCAGCAGAGAGCGGGAGGGGGGCACCGGGGAGCTGTTTTTT
TRBV23-1,-,TRBJ2-1,-,CASSPTGAGNEQFF,TGCGCCAGCAGTCCTACTGGGGCCGGCAATGAGCAGTTCTTC
TRBV7-9,TRBD1,TRBJ1-6,-,CASSSSPAGQANSPLHF,TGTGCCAGCAGCTCGAGCCCCGCGGGACAGGCTAATTCACCCCTCCACTTT
TRBV18,-,TRBJ2-3,-,CATSGTLGKLTDTQYF,TGTGCCACCTCCGGGACGTTGGGGAAGCTTACAGATACGCAGTATTTT
TRBV3-1/TRBV3-2,TRBD2,TRBJ2-1,few,CASSPGTSGRGSYNEQFF,TGTGCCAGCAGCCCAGGGACTAGCGGGCGGGGCTCCTACAATGAGCAGTTCTTC
TRBV12-3/TRBV12-4,-,TRBJ2-5,once,CASSAGIQETQYF,TGTGCCAGCAGTGCCGGGATCCAAGAGACCCAGTACTTC
TRBV7-8,TRBD2,TRBJ2-7,-,CASSLSGLAGEQYF,TGTGCCAGCAGCTTATCTGGACTAGCGGGAGAGCAGTACTTC
TRBV6-1,-,TRBJ2-7,few,CASSDGGPYEQYF,TGTGCCAGCAGTGATGGCGGCCCCTACGAGCAGTACTTC
TRBV27,TRBD2,TRBJ2-7,-,CASSPSLATSYEQYF,TGTGCCAGCAGTCCCTCACTAGCGACCTCCTACGAGCAGTACTTC
TRBV14,-,TRBJ2-1,-,CASSQGEGATWGYNEQFF,TGTGCCAGCAGCCAAGGGGAGGGGGCCACATGGGGCTACAATGAGCAGTTCTTC
TRBV7-9,-,TRBJ1-1,-,CASSLGRTEAFF,TGTGCCAGCAGCTTAGGGCGCACTGAAGCTTTCTTT
TRBV19,-,TRBJ1-2,-,CASSRGRIYGYTF,TGTGCCAGTAGCCGGGGACGGATCTATGGCTACACCTTC